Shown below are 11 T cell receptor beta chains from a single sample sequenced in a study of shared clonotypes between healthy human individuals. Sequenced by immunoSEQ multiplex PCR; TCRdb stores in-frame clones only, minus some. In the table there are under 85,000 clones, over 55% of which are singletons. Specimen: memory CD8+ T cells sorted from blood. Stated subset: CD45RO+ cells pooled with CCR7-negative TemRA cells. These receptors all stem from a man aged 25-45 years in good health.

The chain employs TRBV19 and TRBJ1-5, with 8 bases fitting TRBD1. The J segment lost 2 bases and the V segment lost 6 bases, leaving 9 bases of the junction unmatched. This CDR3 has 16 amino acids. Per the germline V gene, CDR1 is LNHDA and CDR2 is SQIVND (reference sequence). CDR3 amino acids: CASRRDRGGGNQPQHF. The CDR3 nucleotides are TGTGCCAGTAGGAGAGACAGGGGAGGAGGCAATCAGCCCCAGCATTTT.

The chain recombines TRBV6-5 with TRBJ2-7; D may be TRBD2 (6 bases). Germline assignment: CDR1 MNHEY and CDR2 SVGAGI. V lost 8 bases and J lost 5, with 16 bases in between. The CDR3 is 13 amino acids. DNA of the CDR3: TGTGCCAGCGGTCGTAGCGGAGGTCACGAGCAGTACTTC. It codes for CASGRSGGHEQYF.

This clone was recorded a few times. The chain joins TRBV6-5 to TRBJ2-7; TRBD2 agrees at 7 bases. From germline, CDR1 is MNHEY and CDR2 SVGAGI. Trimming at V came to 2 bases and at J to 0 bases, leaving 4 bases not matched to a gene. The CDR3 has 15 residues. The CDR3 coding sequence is TGTGCCAGCAGTTACGAGGGAGGGCCCTCCTACGAGCAGTACTTC. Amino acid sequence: CASSYEGGPSYEQYF.

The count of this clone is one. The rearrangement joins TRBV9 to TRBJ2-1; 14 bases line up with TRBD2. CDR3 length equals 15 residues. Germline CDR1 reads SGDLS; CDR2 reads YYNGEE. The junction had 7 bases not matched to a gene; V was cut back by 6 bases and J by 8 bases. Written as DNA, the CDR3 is TGTGCCAGCACCCCCGGGACTAGCGGGAGCTATGAGCAGTTCTTC. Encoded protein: CASTPGTSGSYEQFF. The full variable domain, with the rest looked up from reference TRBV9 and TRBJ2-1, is DSGVTQTPKHLITATGQRVTLRCSPRSGDLSVYWYQQSLDQGLQFLIQYYNGEERAKGNILERFSAQQFPDLHSELNLSSLELGDSALYFCASTPGTSGSYEQFFGPGTRLTVL.

CDR3 nucleotides: TGTGCCAGCAGCCTCTACTTCCGGGGCCCTAATGAAAAACTGTTTTTT. Translated, it gives CASSLYFRGPNEKLFF. The chain employs TRBV27 and TRBJ1-4, with D perhaps TRBD1 (5 bases). CDR3 length: 16 amino acids. CDR1 MNHEY and CDR2 SMNVEV come from the germline V gene (reference sequence). The ends were cut back, 6 bases at V and 3 bases at J, with 17 bases in the middle.

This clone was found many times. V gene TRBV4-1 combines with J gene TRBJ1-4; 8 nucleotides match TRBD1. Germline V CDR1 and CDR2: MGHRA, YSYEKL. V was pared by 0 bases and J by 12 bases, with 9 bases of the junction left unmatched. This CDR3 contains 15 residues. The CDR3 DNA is TGCGCCAGCAGCCAAGAATGGGACAGGCCTCGGGAACTGTTTTTT. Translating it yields CASSQEWDRPRELFF.

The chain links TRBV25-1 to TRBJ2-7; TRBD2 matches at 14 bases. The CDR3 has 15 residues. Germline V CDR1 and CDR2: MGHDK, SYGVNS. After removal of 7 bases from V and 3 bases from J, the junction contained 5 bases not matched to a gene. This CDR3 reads CASNRTSGRLYEQYF. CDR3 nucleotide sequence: TGTGCCAGCAATAGGACTAGCGGGAGGCTCTACGAGCAGTACTTC.

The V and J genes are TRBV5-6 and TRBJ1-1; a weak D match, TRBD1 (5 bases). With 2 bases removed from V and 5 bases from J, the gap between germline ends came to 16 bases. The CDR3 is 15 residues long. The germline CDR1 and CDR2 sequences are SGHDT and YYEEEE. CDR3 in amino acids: CASSFTALGGTEAFF. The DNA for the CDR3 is TGTGCCAGCAGCTTCACGGCACTCGGGGGGACTGAAGCTTTCTTT.

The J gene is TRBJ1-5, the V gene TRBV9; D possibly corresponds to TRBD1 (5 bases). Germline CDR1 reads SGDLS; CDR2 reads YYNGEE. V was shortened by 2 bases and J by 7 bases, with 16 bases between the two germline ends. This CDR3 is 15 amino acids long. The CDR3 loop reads CASSVAGTAPQPQHF. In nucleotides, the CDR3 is TGTGCCAGCAGCGTCGCCGGGACCGCGCCCCAGCCCCAGCATTTT.

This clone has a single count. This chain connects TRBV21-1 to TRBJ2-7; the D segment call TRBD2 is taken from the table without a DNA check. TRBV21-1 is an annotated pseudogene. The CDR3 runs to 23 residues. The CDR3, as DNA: TGTGCCAGCAGCAAAGTGCCAGGACTCAACTTTCGGACTAGCGGGATCTACCACTACGAGCAGTACTTC. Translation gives CASSKVPGLNFRTSGIYHYEQYF.

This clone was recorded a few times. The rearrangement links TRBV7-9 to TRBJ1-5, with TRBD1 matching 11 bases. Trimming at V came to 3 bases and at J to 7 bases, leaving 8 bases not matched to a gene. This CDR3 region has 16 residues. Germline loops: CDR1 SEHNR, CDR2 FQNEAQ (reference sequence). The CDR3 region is CASSLGTGGGNQPQHF. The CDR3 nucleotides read TGTGCCAGCAGCTTGGGGACAGGGGGAGGGAACCAGCCCCAGCATTTT.